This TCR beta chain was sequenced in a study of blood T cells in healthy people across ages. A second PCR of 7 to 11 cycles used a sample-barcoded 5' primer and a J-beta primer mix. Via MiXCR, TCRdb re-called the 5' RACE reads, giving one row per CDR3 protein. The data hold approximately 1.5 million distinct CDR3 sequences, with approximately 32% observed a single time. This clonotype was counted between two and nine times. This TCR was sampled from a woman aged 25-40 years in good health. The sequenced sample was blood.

The CDR3 DNA follows: TGCAGTGCTAGTGTCCCTCTACGTAATTCACCCCTCCACTTT. It is translated as CSASVPLRNSPLHF. V usage is TRBV20-1 and J usage is TRBJ1-6, with D uncertain. Germline V gene sequence: CDR1 DFQATT, CDR2 SNEGSKA (reference sequence). The CDR3 sequence is 14 residues long. V was shortened by 3 bases and J by 6 bases, with 12 bases between the two germline ends.